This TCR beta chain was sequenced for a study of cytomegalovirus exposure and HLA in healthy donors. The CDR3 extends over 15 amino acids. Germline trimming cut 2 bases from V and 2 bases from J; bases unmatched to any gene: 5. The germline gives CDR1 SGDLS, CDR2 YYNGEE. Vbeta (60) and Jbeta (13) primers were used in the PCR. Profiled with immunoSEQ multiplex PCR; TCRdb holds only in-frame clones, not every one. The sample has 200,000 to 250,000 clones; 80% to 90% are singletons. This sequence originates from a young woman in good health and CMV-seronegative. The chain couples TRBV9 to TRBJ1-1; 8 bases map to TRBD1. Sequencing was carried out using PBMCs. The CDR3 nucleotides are TGTGCCAGCAGCGTCGTGACAGGGGTTAACACTGAAGCTTTCTTT. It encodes CASSVVTGVNTEAFF.